The 3 T cell receptor beta chains below were found in one sample sequenced in a study of regulatory T cells in long-lasting Graves disease. Building of the TCR beta libraries involved iRepertoire HTBI primers and Arm-PCR of CDR3 regions. TCRdb independently ran MiXCR on the multiplex PCR reads; one entry per CDR3 protein. The profile covers some 400,000 distinct CDR3 sequences, with about 16% appearing a single time and 16% taken by the ten largest. Time point: newly diagnosed GD, antithyroid drugs for less than 3 months. Following extraction of RNA from PBMCs, that RNA was used to make the TCR library. The same sample was also studied in work on T cells in Graves' hyperthyroidism and ophthalmopathy.

The source was peripheral blood mononuclear cells (PBMCs), collected at new diagnosis, from a patient treated with antithyroid drugs. Every receptor here comes from a woman between 25 and 40 years old with Graves disease.

This clonotype came up many times. The chain joins TRBV7-8 to TRBJ2-2; D is unresolved. The CDR3 covers 11 residues. The germline V gene has CDR1 SGHVS and CDR2 FQNEAQ. Trimming pared 2 bases from V and 8 bases from J, leaving 3 bases between. The CDR3 nucleotides are TGTGCCAGCAGCTTAAAGGGGGAGCTGTTTTTT. Encoded protein: CASSLKGELFF.

Only a few counts were recorded for this clonotype. The rearrangement uses TRBV2 and TRBJ2-3; 8 bases agree with TRBD1. The CDR3 covers 15 residues. Trimming removed 6 bases from V and 0 bases from J; junction bases left unmatched: 5. Looked up from germline, CDR1 is SNHLY and CDR2 is FYNNEI. The CDR3 is CASRGDRRSTDTQYF. CDR3 coding DNA: TGTGCCAGCAGGGGGGACAGGAGAAGCACAGATACGCAGTATTTT.

This clonotype was seen at least ten times. V is TRBV20-1 and J is TRBJ2-2, with 8 bases fitting TRBD2. Germline CDR1 DFQATT, CDR2 SNEGSKA (reference sequence). V was clipped by 6 bases and J by 5 bases; unmatched bases: 17. CDR3 size: 17 residues. The CDR3: CSAEGGTRILGTGELFF. DNA for the CDR3: TGCAGTGCCGAGGGAGGGACTAGAATTTTGGGGACCGGGGAGCTGTTTTTT.